This TCR beta chain was observed in a study of shared T cell receptors in the human thymus (dated by TCRdb to the early 2020s). In the study overall: The study examined how the human thymus generates shared, self-reactive T-cell receptor alpha chains.

Inclusive of the bounding cysteine and phenylalanine, the CDR3 is 16 residues long. The read is trimmed to its CDR3 DNA, 48 bases read in frame from base 1. CDR1 and CDR2 were assigned from the germline V gene (reference sequence) as LNHNV and YYDKDF. From V the trimming removes 1 base and from J it removes 5 bases, while the gene matches leave 8 bases of the junction unaccounted for. Receptors were amplified or captured by the immunoSEQ multiplex PCR assay. TCRdb re-hosts the immuneACCESS table, in-frame sequences only. Its copies lack some clones; in the studies checked, an unresolved V gene accounts for under half of them, and the cause for the rest is not known. This sample has about 400,000 clones in its table, and 95% of those were observed once. The ten largest clonotypes hold approximately 0.02% of the sample. Note on this clone: It lacks a known antigen. Base-call qualities are not available, and no considerably larger clone is one nucleotide away.

Sequenced sample: thymocytes. Here the chain combines TRBV15 and TRBJ2-5; 9 bases in the middle match TRBD2. The TCR sequence derives from a human donor. The bases are TGTGCCACCAGCAGAGCTTCGCGGGAGGGCCGTGAGACCCAGTACTTC. This translates into CATSRASREGRETQYF.